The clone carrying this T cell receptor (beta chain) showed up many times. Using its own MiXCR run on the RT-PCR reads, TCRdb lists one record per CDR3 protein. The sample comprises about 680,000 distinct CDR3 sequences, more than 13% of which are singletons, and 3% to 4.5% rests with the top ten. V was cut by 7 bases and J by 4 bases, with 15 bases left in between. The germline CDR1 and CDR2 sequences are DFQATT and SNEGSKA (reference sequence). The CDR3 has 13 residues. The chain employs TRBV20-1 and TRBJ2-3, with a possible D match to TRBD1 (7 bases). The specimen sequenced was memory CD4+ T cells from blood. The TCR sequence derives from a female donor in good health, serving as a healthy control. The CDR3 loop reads CSGYRGGADTQYF. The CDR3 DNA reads TGCAGTGGATACAGGGGAGGCGCAGATACGCAGTATTTT.